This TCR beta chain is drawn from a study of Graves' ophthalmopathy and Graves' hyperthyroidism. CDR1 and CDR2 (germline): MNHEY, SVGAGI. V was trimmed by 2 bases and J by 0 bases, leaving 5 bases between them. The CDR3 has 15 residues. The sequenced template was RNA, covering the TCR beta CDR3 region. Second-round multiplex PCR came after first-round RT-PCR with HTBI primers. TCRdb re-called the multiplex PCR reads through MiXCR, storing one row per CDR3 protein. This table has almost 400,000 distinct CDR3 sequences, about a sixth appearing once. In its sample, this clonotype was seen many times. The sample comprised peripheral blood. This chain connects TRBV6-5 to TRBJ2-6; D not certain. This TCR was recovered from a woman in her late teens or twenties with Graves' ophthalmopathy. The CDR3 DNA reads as TGTGCCAGCAGTTACAGTTCCTCTGGGGCCAACGTCCTGACTTTC. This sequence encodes CASSYSSSGANVLTF.